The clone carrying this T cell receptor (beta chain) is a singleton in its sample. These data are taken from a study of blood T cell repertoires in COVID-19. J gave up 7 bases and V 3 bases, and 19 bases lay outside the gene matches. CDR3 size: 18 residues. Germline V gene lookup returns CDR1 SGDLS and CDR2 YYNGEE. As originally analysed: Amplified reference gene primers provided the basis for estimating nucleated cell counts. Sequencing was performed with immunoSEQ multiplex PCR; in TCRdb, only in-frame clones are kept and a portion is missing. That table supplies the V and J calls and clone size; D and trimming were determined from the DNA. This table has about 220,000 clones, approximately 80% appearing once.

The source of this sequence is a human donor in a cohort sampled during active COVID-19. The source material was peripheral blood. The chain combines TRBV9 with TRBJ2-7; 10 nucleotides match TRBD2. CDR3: CASSASGTSALWVGEQYF. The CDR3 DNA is TGTGCCAGCAGCGCGTCCGGGACTAGCGCACTATGGGTGGGAGAGCAGTACTTC.